This TCR beta chain was profiled in a study of blood T cell repertoires in COVID-19. Seattle participants joined during active infection and were tracked over time. In the original workflow: Quantification of nucleated cells was approximated via reference gene primer amplification. Sequenced by immunoSEQ multiplex PCR; TCRdb stores in-frame clones only, minus some. The DNA was the basis for D and trimming; V, J and clone size are from that table. This table holds just over 250,000 clones, about nine tenths found once. Sequences were obtained from peripheral blood. This clonotype was obtained from a person aged 18 to 29 with COVID-19, enrolled during active disease.

CDR3 bases: TGTGCCAGCAGTGGCTCCTCAGGGAAGGGGCAAGAGACCCAGTACTTC. It is translated as CASSGSSGKGQETQYF. The chain employs TRBV6-1 and TRBJ2-5; a weak D match, TRBD1 (5 bases). Trimming removed 4 bases from V and 2 bases from J, with 17 bases in between. The CDR3 is 16 amino acids. The germline CDR1 and CDR2 sequences are MNHNS and SASEGT.